The subject of this entry is one T cell receptor beta chain. What it binds is not known. The source of the sample is a study of beta chain features in type 1 diabetes. J gave up 0 bases and V 6 bases, and 6 bases lay outside the gene matches. Germline V CDR1 and CDR2: SQVTM, ANQGSEA. The CDR3 has 15 amino acids. Investigators reverse transcribed all isolated RNA, so they sequenced expressed TCRB transcripts. Sequencing of naive, central memory and regulatory T cell samples gave an average of about 3.57 million reads. TCRdb's table, derived via immunoSEQ multiplex PCR, lists solely in-frame clones and lacks some. The table lists about 330,000 clones, about 11% of them singletons. Study observations and caveats: The study found moderately but significantly shorter TCRB CDR3s in all four CD4+ subsets of Type 1 diabetes patients.

Material for sequencing was naive CD4+ T cells from blood. The sequence came from a woman aged 25 to 39 in good health. The gene calls are TRBV29-1 and TRBJ1-3; 9 bases line up with TRBD1. The CDR3 region has the DNA TGCAGCGTACGGACAGGGGACACCTCTGGAAACACCATATATTTT. Encoded protein: CSVRTGDTSGNTIYF.